This T cell receptor (beta chain) was sequenced for a study of T cells expressing NK-cell markers. On the study more broadly: Seven of the eight sequenced donors were classified as HCMV-seropositive, and one was classified as seronegative.

Making the TCR beta cDNA relied on 5'RACE template switching with UMIs. TCRdb re-called the 5' RACE reads and gives one entry per CDR3 protein, without DNA. This sample's clone table lists roughly 390,000 distinct CDR3 sequences. Points from the study as a whole: Dominant NKG2C+ clonotypes were found to form about 1.0-7.5% of CD8+ T cells in several donors.

A note on this clonotype: The antigen remains undetermined.

Germline-derived CDR1 and CDR2 are LNHNV and YYDKDF (reference sequence). This CDR3 spans 14 amino acids. This clonotype was obtained from a woman aged 45-59 years in good health. Sequenced: blood T cells: a sorted CD56 or NKG2C T cell subset, CD4+ or CD8+ T cells, or bulk PBMC T cells (not recorded which). This sequence joins TRBV15 and TRBJ1-6; TCRdb's D call of TRBD1 is untestable without DNA. The CDR3 is CATSKGTLDSPLHF.